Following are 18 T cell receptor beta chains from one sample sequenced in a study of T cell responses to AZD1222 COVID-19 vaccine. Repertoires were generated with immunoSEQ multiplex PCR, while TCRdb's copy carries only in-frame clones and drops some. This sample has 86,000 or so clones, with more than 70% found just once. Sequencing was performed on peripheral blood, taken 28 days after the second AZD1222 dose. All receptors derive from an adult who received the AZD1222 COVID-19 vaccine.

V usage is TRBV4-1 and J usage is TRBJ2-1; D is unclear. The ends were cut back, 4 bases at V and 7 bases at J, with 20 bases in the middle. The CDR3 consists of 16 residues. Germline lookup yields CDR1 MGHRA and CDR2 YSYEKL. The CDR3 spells CASSPGRSPPWNEQFF. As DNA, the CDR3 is TGCGCCAGCAGCCCCGGCAGGAGCCCCCCTTGGAATGAGCAGTTCTTC.

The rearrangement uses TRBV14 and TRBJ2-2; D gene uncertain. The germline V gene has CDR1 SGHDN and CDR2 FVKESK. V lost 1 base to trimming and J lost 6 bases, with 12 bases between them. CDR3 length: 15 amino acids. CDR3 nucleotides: TGTGCCAGCAGCCAAGGACGGCCCCGGGCCGGGGAGCTGTTTTTT. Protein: CASSQGRPRAGELFF.

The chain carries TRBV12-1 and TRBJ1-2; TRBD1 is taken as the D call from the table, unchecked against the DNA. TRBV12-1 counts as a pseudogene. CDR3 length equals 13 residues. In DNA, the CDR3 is TGTGCCAGCAGCTTCCAGGGGCTCTATGGCTACACCTTC. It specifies CASSFQGLYGYTF.

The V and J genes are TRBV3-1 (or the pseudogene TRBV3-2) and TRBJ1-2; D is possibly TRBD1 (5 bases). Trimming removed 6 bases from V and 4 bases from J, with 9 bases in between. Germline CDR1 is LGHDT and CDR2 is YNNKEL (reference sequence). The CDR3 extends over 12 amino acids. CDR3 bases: TGTGCCAGCAGACAGGAGCCCTATGGCTACACCTTC. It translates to CASRQEPYGYTF.

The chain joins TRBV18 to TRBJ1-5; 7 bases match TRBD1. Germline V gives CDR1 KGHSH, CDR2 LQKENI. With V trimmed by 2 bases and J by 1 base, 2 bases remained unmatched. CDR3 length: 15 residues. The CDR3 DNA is TGTGCCAGCTCACCAACACAGGGGAGCAATCAGCCCCAGCATTTT. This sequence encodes CASSPTQGSNQPQHF.

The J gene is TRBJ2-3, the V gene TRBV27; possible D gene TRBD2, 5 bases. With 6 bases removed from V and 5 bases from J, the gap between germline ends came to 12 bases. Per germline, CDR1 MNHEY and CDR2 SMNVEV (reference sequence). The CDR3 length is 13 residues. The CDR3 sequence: CASRLFSVDTQYF. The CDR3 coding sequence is TGTGCCAGCAGGCTATTTAGCGTAGATACGCAGTATTTT.

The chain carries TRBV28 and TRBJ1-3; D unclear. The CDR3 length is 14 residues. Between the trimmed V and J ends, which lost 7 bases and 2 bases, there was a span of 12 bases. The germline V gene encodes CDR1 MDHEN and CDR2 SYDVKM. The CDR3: CASNLGPAGNTIYF. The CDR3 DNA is TGTGCCAGCAACCTTGGGCCCGCTGGAAACACCATATATTTT. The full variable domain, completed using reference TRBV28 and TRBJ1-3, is DVKVTQSSRYLVKRTGEKVFLECVQDMDHENMFWYRQDPGLGLRLIYFSYDVKMKEKGDIPEGYSVSREKKERFSLILESASTNQTSMYLCASNLGPAGNTIYFGEGSWLTVV.

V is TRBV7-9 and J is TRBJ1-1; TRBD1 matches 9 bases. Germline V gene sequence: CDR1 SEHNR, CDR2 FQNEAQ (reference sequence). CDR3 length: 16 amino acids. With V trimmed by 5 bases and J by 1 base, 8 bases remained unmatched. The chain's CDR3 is CASSPRQGDTNTEAFF. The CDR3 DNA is TGTGCCAGCAGCCCGCGACAGGGGGATACGAACACTGAAGCTTTCTTT. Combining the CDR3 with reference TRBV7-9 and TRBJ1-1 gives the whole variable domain DTGVSQNPRHKITKRGQNVTFRCDPISEHNRLYWYRQTLGQGPEFLTYFQNEAQLEKSRLLSDRFSAERPKGSFSTLEIQRTEQGDSAMYLCASSPRQGDTNTEAFFGQGTRLTVV.

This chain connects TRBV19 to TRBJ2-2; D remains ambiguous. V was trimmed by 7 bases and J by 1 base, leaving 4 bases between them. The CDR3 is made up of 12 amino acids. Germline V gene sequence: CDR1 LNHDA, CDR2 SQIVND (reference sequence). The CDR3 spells CASTENTGELFF. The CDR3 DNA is TGTGCCAGTACGGAGAACACCGGGGAGCTGTTTTTT.

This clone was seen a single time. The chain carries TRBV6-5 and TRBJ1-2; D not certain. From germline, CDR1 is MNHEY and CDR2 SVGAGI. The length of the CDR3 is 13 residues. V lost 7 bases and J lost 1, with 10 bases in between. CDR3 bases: TGTGCCAGCACCCGAATGAGTAACTATGGCTACACCTTC. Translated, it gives CASTRMSNYGYTF.

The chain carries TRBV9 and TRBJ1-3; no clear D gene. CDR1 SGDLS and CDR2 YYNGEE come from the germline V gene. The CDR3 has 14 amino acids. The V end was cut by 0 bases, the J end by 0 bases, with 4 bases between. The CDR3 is CASSVEPSGNTIYF. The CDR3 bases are TGTGCCAGCAGCGTAGAACCCTCTGGAAACACCATATATTTT.

The CDR3 DNA sequence: TGTGCCAGCAGTGAACCGGGCAGGGCGAACAATGAGCAGTTCTTC. Translated: CASSEPGRANNEQFF. The chain couples TRBV6-1 to TRBJ2-1; a weak D match, TRBD1 (5 bases). The CDR3 runs to 15 residues. Trimming took off 2 bases at V and 5 bases at J, with 13 bases between the two ends. Looked up from germline, CDR1 is MNHNS and CDR2 is SASEGT.

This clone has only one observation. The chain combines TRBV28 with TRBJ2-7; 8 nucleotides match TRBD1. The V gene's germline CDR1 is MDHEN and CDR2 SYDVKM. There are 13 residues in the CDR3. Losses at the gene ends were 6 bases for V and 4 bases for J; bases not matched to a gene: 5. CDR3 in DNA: TGTGCCAGCAGCATAACAGGGGGTTACGAGCAGTACTTC. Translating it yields CASSITGGYEQYF. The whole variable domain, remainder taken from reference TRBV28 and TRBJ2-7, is DVKVTQSSRYLVKRTGEKVFLECVQDMDHENMFWYRQDPGLGLRLIYFSYDVKMKEKGDIPEGYSVSREKKERFSLILESASTNQTSMYLCASSITGGYEQYFGPGTRLTVT.

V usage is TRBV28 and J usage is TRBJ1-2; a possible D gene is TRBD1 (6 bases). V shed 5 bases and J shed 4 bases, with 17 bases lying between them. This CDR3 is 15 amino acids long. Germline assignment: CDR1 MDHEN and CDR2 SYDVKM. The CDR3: CASSQLAGAIYGYTF. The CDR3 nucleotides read TGTGCCAGCAGTCAGTTGGCGGGGGCCATCTATGGCTACACCTTC.

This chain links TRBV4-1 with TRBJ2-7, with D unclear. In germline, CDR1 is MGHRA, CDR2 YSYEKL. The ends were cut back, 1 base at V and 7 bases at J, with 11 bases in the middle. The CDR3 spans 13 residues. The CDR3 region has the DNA TGCGCCAGCAGCCAAGGGGTGAGGTTAGAGCAGTACTTC. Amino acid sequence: CASSQGVRLEQYF.

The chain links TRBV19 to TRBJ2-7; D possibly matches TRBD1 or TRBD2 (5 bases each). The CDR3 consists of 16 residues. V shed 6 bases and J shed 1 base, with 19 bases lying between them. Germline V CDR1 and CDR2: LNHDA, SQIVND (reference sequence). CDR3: CASSRRQGSGSYEQYF. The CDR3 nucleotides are TGTGCCAGTAGCCGGAGGCAGGGCTCTGGGTCCTACGAGCAGTACTTC. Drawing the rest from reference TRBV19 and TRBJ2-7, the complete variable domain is DGGITQSPKYLFRKEGQNVTLSCEQNLNHDAMYWYRQDPGQGLRLIYYSQIVNDFQKGDIAEGYSVSREKKESFPLTVTSAQKNPTAFYLCASSRRQGSGSYEQYFGPGTRLTVT.

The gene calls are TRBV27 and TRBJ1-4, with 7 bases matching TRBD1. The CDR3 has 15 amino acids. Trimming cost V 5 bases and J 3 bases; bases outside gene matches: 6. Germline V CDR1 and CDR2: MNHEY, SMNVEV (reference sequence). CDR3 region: CASSPDRVSNEKLFF. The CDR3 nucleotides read TGTGCCAGCAGTCCCGACAGGGTGTCTAATGAAAAACTGTTTTTT.

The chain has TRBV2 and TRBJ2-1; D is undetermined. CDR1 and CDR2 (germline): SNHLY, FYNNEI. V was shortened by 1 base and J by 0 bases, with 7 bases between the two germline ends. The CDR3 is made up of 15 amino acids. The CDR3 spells CASSEDINSYNEQFF. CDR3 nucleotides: TGTGCCAGCAGTGAAGACATCAACTCCTACAATGAGCAGTTCTTC.